A single sample is the source of the 17 T cell receptor beta chains below, sequenced in a study of Graves' ophthalmopathy and Graves' hyperthyroidism. Amplification of the TCR beta CDR3 regions used RNA transcripts (as template). After a first-round RT-PCR with HTBI primers, a second-round multiplex PCR was run. TCRdb re-called the multiplex PCR reads through MiXCR, storing one row per CDR3 protein. Of 600,000 to 700,000 distinct CDR3 sequences listed, over 40% are singletons. Specimen: peripheral blood. These receptors originate from an adult man with Graves' ophthalmopathy.

The V gene is TRBV29-1, the J gene TRBJ1-4; D may be TRBD1 (5 bases). The CDR3 loop spans 12 amino acids. Germline V lookup: CDR1 SQVTM, CDR2 ANQGSEA. V lost 5 bases and J 7 bases, leaving 11 bases between the germline ends. CDR3 sequence reads: CSVPMGTEKLFF. CDR3 sequence (DNA): TGCAGCGTTCCGATGGGGACTGAAAAACTGTTTTTT.

The table lists this clonotype with many counts. This chain links TRBV19 with TRBJ1-1; D might be TRBD1 (5 bases). V was shortened by 3 bases and J by 6 bases, with 17 bases between the two germline ends. CDR1 is LNHDA, CDR2 SQIVND, per germline (reference sequence). CDR3 length equals 15 residues. The CDR3 sequence is CASSMVQVTSAEAFF. Here the CDR3 DNA reads TGTGCCAGTAGTATGGTACAGGTTACGTCCGCTGAAGCTTTCTTT. Looking up the rest from reference TRBV19 and TRBJ1-1 gives the full variable domain: DGGITQSPKYLFRKEGQNVTLSCEQNLNHDAMYWYRQDPGQGLRLIYYSQIVNDFQKGDIAEGYSVSREKKESFPLTVTSAQKNPTAFYLCASSMVQVTSAEAFFGQGTRLTVV.

Ten or more counts support this clonotype. V usage is TRBV19 and J usage is TRBJ2-7; D is unclear. V lost 5 bases and J 5 bases, leaving 25 bases between the germline ends. From germline, CDR1 is LNHDA and CDR2 SQIVND (reference sequence). The CDR3 covers 17 residues. This CDR3 is CASSPLVNSLGLDEQYF. The CDR3 DNA reads TGTGCCAGTAGTCCCCTGGTAAACAGCCTCGGCCTGGACGAGCAGTACTTC.

A note on this clonotype: At one of its ends the junction is not consistent with the germline gene, which may arise from a read error. The chain joins TRBV25-1 to TRBJ2-2; D assignment may be TRBD1 or TRBD2 (6 bases each). This CDR3 is 13 amino acids long. Germline CDR1 MGHDK, CDR2 SYGVNS. The CDR3 here is CGETGAVTGELFF. In DNA, the CDR3 is TGTGGAGAAACGGGGGCGGTCACCGGGGAGCTGTTCTTT. The full variable domain, completed using reference TRBV25-1 and TRBJ2-2, is EADIYQTPRYLVIGTGKKITLECSQTMGHDKMYWYQQDPGMELHLIHYSYGVNSTEKGDLSSESTVSRIRTEHFPLTLESARPSHTSQYLCGETGAVTGELFFGEGSRLTVL.

Ten or more counts support this clonotype. The chain has TRBV4-1 and TRBJ2-7; unclear D gene. Germline CDR1 and CDR2: MGHRA and YSYEKL. Between the trimmed V and J ends, which lost 3 bases and 0 bases, there was a span of 9 bases. The CDR3 covers 14 residues. The CDR3 loop reads CASSQPQSSYEQYF. The CDR3 DNA is TGCGCCAGCAGCCAGCCACAGAGCTCCTACGAGCAGTACTTC.

This clonotype was recorded many times. The chain has TRBV29-1 and TRBJ2-2; tentatively, D is TRBD2 (6 bases). Trimming removed 4 bases from V and 1 base from J, with 13 bases in between. Germline loops: CDR1 SQVTM, CDR2 ANQGSEA. The CDR3 sequence is 15 residues long. DNA for the CDR3: TGCAGCGTTGCGGGTTGGGGAGGGAACACCGGGGAGCTGTTTTTT. Its translation: CSVAGWGGNTGELFF.

The chain has TRBV3-1 and TRBJ2-7; TRBD1 aligns across 7 bases. The CDR3 is made up of 14 amino acids. J gave up 5 bases and V 1 base, and 5 bases lay outside the gene matches. Germline CDR1 reads LGHDT; CDR2 reads YNNKEL (reference sequence). The CDR3 DNA follows: TGTGCCAGCAGCCAAGGGGCAGGGGGAAACGAGCAGTACTTC. Its translation is CASSQGAGGNEQYF.

This chain connects TRBV2 to TRBJ1-6, with D uncertain. Deletions cut 6 bases from V and 10 bases from J, with 13 bases between. Germline V gene sequence: CDR1 SNHLY, CDR2 FYNNEI. The CDR3 is 13 residues long. CDR3 nucleotides: TGTGCCAGCAGGCCCGGGGTGGAGTCACCCCTCCACTTT. Its protein is CASRPGVESPLHF.

This clonotype was counted ten times or more. The chain has TRBV19 and TRBJ1-6, with D possibly matching TRBD1 (5 bases). The CDR3 runs to 12 residues. Germline V gives CDR1 LNHDA, CDR2 SQIVND (reference sequence). V lost 7 bases and J 7 bases, leaving 8 bases between the germline ends. In nucleotides, the CDR3 is TGTGCCAGTAAAGGACAAAATTCACCCCTCCACTTT. Amino acids: CASKGQNSPLHF.

This clonotype was seen repeatedly, ten times or more. V usage is TRBV7-9 and J usage is TRBJ1-1; D remains unclear. Germline lookup yields CDR1 SEHNR and CDR2 FQNEAQ (reference sequence). The V end was cut by 3 bases, the J end by 1 base, with 6 bases between. The CDR3 has 13 amino acids. The chain's CDR3 is CASSFMGNTEAFF. CDR3 nucleotides: TGTGCCAGCAGCTTTATGGGGAACACTGAAGCTTTCTTT.

The chain recombines TRBV5-1 with TRBJ2-7, with TRBD1 matching over 9 bases. The CDR3 has 16 amino acids. Germline CDR1 SGHRS, CDR2 YFSETQ. Germline trimming cut 2 bases from V and 9 bases from J; bases unmatched to any gene: 15. The DNA for the CDR3 is TGCGCCAGCAGCTTCGATGGGCCCGGGACAGGGAGTGGGCAGTACTTC. This gives the protein CASSFDGPGTGSGQYF.

The V and J genes are TRBV7-3 and TRBJ1-1, with D perhaps TRBD1 (6 bases). Per germline, CDR1 SGHTA and CDR2 FQGTGA. V lost 8 bases and J lost 10, with 17 bases in between. This CDR3 spans 12 amino acids. CDR3 in DNA: TGTGCCAGCTCCCGAGGGGGGCTAGGAGCTTTCTTT. As protein: CASSRGGLGAFF.

The chain couples TRBV10-3 to TRBJ1-4; D is unclear. Trimming left V 10 bases short and J 7 bases short, with 16 bases between. The CDR3 has 13 amino acids. Germline V gene data show CDR1 as ENHRY and CDR2 as SYGVKD. The CDR3 bases are TGTGCCAATTCAGCGACTCGAGCTGAAAAACTGTTTTTT. Protein sequence: CANSATRAEKLFF.

This clonotype was seen more than once but under ten times. The V gene is TRBV9, the J gene TRBJ2-7; 7 bases align to TRBD1. The length of the CDR3 is 13 residues. Looked up from germline, CDR1 is SGDLS and CDR2 is YYNGEE. V shed 7 bases and J 5 bases; nucleotides not matched to a gene: 9. CDR3 nucleotide sequence: TGTGCCAGCTCAGCGACAGGGTGGGACGAGCAGTACTTC. Protein product: CASSATGWDEQYF.

In this sample, this clonotype turned up a few times. The chain joins TRBV6-5 to TRBJ1-1; no clear D. V lost 6 bases and J 1 base, leaving 12 bases between the germline ends. CDR3 length: 14 amino acids. Germline CDR1 is MNHEY and CDR2 is SVGAGI. The CDR3 loop reads CASSVTWGNTEAFF. The CDR3 nucleotides read TGTGCCAGCAGCGTTACATGGGGGAACACTGAAGCTTTCTTT.

The chain links TRBV19 to TRBJ1-2; no clear D gene. With 5 bases removed from V and 9 bases from J, the gap between germline ends came to 16 bases. Germline V CDR1 and CDR2: LNHDA, SQIVND (reference sequence). The CDR3 sequence is 13 residues long. The CDR3: CASSLPGRGSYTF. The CDR3 bases are TGTGCCAGTAGTCTACCGGGCCGGGGAAGCTACACCTTC.

The V call is TRBV20-1, the J call TRBJ2-7, with 8 bases aligning to TRBD1. Germline CDR1 DFQATT, CDR2 SNEGSKA (reference sequence). Trimming at V came to 0 bases and at J to 2 bases, leaving 9 bases not matched to a gene. The CDR3 contains 16 residues. This chain's CDR3 is CSARDRIRQGPYEQYF. CDR3 nucleotide sequence: TGCAGTGCTAGAGATCGTATTCGACAGGGGCCCTACGAGCAGTACTTC.